One and the same sample provided the 11 T cell receptor beta chains below, sequenced in a study of cytomegalovirus exposure and HLA in healthy donors. The PCR made use of 60 Vbeta and 13 Jbeta primers. Method: immunoSEQ multiplex PCR; TCRdb's copy keeps in-frame clones and lacks some. The data contain about 160,000 clones, 78% of them singletons. Sequences were obtained from PBMCs. The source is a woman between 35 and 50 years old in good health and CMV-seronegative.

The V and J genes are TRBV12-5 and TRBJ1-3, with 8 bases matching TRBD1. CDR1 and CDR2 (germline): LGHNT, FRNRAP. V dropped 5 bases and J dropped 2; count of bases not matched to a gene: 8. This CDR3 is 16 amino acids long. CDR3 amino acids: CASGPHRRGPGNTIYF. DNA for the CDR3: TGTGCTAGTGGTCCCCACCGCAGGGGGCCTGGAAACACCATATATTTT. The full variable domain, rest sourced from reference TRBV12-5 and TRBJ1-3, is DARVTQTPRHKVTEMGQEVTMRCQPILGHNTVFWYRQTMMQGLELLAYFRNRAPLDDSGMPKDRFSAEMPDATLATLKIQPSEPRDSAVYFCASGPHRRGPGNTIYFGEGSWLTVV.

This CDR3 is CASSRQNYGYTF. The CDR3 DNA reads as TGTGCCAGCAGTCGCCAGAACTATGGCTACACCTTC. The chain joins TRBV28 to TRBJ1-2; D gene ambiguous. The CDR3 has 12 residues. CDR1 is MDHEN, CDR2 SYDVKM, per germline. Trimming pared 5 bases from V and 2 bases from J, leaving 6 bases between.

The V call is TRBV5-6, the J call TRBJ1-3; D might be TRBD1 (5 bases). Looked up from germline, CDR1 is SGHDT and CDR2 is YYEEEE. V was shortened by 4 bases and J by 4 bases, with 9 bases between the two germline ends. This CDR3 has 13 residues. The CDR3 DNA reads TGTGCCAGCAGCCGGGACTGGGGAAACACCATATATTTT. Residues: CASSRDWGNTIYF.

V usage is TRBV4-2 and J usage is TRBJ1-2; D remains ambiguous. The CDR3 extends over 18 amino acids. The ends were cut back, 0 bases at V and 0 bases at J, with 17 bases in the middle. CDR1 and CDR2 (germline): LGHNA, YNFKEQ. CDR3 sequence: CASSQDSLGSRPNYGYTF. In DNA form, the CDR3 reads TGTGCCAGCAGCCAAGATTCTTTGGGCAGCCGACCTAACTATGGCTACACCTTC.

This sequence joins TRBV28 and TRBJ1-4; a weak D match, TRBD1 (5 bases). CDR3 length: 14 residues. V was clipped by 8 bases and J by 8 bases, with 18 bases between them. Germline values: CDR1 MDHEN, CDR2 SYDVKM. The CDR3 protein is CASGGGQLGEKLFF. CDR3 nucleotides: TGTGCCAGCGGGGGAGGGCAGTTAGGCGAAAAACTGTTTTTT.

The chain joins TRBV5-1 to TRBJ2-5; 10 bases line up with TRBD2. The CDR3 runs to 15 residues. The trim removed 4 bases at V and 1 base at J, leaving 4 bases unmatched. Per germline, CDR1 SGHRS and CDR2 YFSETQ. The CDR3 here is CASSRGTSVQETQYF. The CDR3, as DNA: TGCGCCAGCAGCCGCGGGACTAGCGTCCAAGAGACCCAGTACTTC.

About this clone: One end of the junction is discordant with germline, which a read error may explain. The chain recombines TRBV7-9 with TRBJ1-1; D not resolved. Per the germline V gene, CDR1 is SEHNR and CDR2 is FQNEAQ (reference sequence). This CDR3 contains 12 residues. DNA for the CDR3: TGTTCCAGCAGTTCTATGAACACTGAAGCTTTCTTT. It encodes CSSSSMNTEAFF.

About this clone itself: The same CDR3 is also encoded by other DNA sequences in this sample. The CDR3 here is CASSRQGYGYTF. CDR3 bases: TGTGCCAGCAGTCGACAGGGATATGGCTACACCTTC. The chain has TRBV6-5 and TRBJ1-2; 7 bases are shared with TRBD1. The J segment lost 5 bases and the V segment lost 5 bases, leaving 2 bases of the junction unmatched. This CDR3 has 12 residues. The germline CDR1 and CDR2 sequences are MNHEY and SVGAGI.

This clone was seen a handful of times. V and J are TRBV5-1 and TRBJ1-1, with a tentative D call TRBD1 (6 bases). V lost 4 bases to trimming and J lost 5 bases, with 15 bases between them. Looked up from germline, CDR1 is SGHRS and CDR2 is YFSETQ. The CDR3 is 14 residues long. The CDR3 here is CASSNQGYRTEAFF. For the CDR3, the DNA is TGCGCCAGCAGCAATCAGGGGTATCGGACTGAAGCTTTCTTT.

To note about this clone: One junction end does not reproduce the germline sequence, and a read error may be involved. V and J are TRBV7-9 and TRBJ2-2, with D uncertain. Looked up from germline, CDR1 is SEHNR and CDR2 is FQNEAQ (reference sequence). The CDR3 is made up of 13 amino acids. CDR3 sequence: CASSFTSAAELFF. CDR3 DNA sequence: TGTGCCAGCAGCTTCACATCGGCTGCGGAGTTGTTTTTT.

The rearrangement links TRBV28 to TRBJ1-1, with TRBD1 identical over 9 bases. With V trimmed by 6 bases and J by 3 bases, 8 bases remained unmatched. Germline V gene sequence: CDR1 MDHEN, CDR2 SYDVKM. The CDR3 spans 15 residues. CDR3 residues: CASRRTGGGYTEAFF. CDR3 DNA sequence: TGTGCCAGCAGGAGAACAGGGGGCGGGTACACTGAAGCTTTCTTT.